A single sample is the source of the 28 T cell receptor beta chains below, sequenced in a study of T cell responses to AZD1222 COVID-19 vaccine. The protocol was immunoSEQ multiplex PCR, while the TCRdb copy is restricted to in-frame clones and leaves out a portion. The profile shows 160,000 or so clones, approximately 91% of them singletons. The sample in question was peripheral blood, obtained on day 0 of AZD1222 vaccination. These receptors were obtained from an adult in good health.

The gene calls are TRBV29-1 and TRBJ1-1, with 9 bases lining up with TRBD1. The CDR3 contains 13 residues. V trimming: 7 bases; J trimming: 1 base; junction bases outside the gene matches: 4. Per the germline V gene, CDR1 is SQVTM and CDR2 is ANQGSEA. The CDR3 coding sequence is TGCAGCGGAACAGGGGGCACGAACACTGAAGCTTTCTTT. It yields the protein CSGTGGTNTEAFF. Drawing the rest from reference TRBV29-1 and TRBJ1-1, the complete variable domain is SAVISQKPSRDICQRGTSLTIQCQVDSQVTMMFWYRQQPGQSLTLIATANQGSEATYESGFVIDKFPISRPNLTFSTLTVSNMSPEDSSIYLCSGTGGTNTEAFFGQGTRLTVV.

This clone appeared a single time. CDR3 bases: TGTGCCAGCAGTTTCTTCGGGACAGGGGGGAATCAGCCCCAGCATTTT. Its translation: CASSFFGTGGNQPQHF. V is TRBV28 and J is TRBJ1-5; 11 bases match TRBD1. Germline V gene sequence: CDR1 MDHEN, CDR2 SYDVKM. Unmatched junction bases numbered 5, after V lost 3 bases and J lost 4 bases. The CDR3 runs to 16 residues.

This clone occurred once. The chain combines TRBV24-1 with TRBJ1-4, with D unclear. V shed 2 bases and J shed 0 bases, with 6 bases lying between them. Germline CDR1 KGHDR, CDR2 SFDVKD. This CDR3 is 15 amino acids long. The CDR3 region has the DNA TGTGCCACCAGTGATTACCCAGCAACTAATGAAAAACTGTTTTTT. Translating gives CATSDYPATNEKLFF.

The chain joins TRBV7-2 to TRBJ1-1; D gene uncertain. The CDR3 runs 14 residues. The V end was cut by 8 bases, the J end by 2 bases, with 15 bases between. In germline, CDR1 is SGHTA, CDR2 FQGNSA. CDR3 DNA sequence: TGTGCCAGCCGCCCGGGCAGTGGTAACACTGAAGCTTTCTTT. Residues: CASRPGSGNTEAFF.

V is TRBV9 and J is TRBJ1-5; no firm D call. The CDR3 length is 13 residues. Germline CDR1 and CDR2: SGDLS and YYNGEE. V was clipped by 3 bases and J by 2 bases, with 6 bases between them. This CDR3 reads CASSAGGNQPQHF. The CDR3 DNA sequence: TGTGCCAGCAGCGCCGGGGGCAATCAGCCCCAGCATTTT.

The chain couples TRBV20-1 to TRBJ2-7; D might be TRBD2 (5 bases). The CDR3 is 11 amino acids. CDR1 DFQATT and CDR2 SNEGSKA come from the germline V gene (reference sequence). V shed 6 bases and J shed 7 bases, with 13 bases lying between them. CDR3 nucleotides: TGCAGTGCCCGGGAACAAAGGGAGCAGTACTTC. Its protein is CSAREQREQYF.

Here the CDR3 DNA reads TGTGCCAGCAGTTACTTCTCTGATCCTAAACTAAATGGCTACACCTTC. This codes for CASSYFSDPKLNGYTF. V is TRBV6-5 and J is TRBJ1-2; unclear D gene. V was clipped by 1 base and J by 6 bases, with 18 bases between them. The CDR3 consists of 16 residues. Germline CDR1 and CDR2: MNHEY and SVGAGI.

This chain's CDR3 is CAWSVNGASYF. The CDR3 DNA reads as TGTGCCTGGAGTGTAAATGGGGCCTCGTACTTC. This rearrangement joins TRBV30 to TRBJ2-5, with D tentatively TRBD1 (5 bases). The CDR3 consists of 11 residues. Germline V gene lookup returns CDR1 GTSNPN and CDR2 SVGIG (reference sequence). V was trimmed by 0 bases and J by 13 bases, leaving 12 bases between them.

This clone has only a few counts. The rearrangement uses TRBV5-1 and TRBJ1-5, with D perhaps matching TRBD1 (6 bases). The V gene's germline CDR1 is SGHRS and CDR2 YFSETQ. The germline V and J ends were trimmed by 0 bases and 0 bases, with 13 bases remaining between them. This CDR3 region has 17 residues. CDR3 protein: CASSLGAGTHSNQPQHF. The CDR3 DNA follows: TGCGCCAGCAGCTTGGGTGCTGGGACACATAGCAATCAGCCCCAGCATTTT.

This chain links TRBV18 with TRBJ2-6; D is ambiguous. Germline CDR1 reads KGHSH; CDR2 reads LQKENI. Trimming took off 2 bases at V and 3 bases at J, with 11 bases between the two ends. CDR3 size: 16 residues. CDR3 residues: CASSPRGQNGANVLTF. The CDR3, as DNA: TGTGCCAGCTCACCAAGAGGCCAGAATGGGGCCAACGTCCTGACTTTC.

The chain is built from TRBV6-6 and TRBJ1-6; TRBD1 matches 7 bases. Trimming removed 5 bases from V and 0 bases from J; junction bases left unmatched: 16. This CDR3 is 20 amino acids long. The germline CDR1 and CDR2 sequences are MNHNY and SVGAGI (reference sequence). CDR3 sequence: CASSRSAGLRDSSYNSPLHF. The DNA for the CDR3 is TGTGCCAGCAGTCGATCCGCGGGGCTCCGGGACAGCTCCTATAATTCACCCCTCCACTTT.

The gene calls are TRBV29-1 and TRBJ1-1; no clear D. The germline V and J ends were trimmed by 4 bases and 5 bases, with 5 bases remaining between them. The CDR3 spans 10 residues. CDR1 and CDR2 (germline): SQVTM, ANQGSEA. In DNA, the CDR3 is TGCAGCGTTGCCCGGACTGAAGCTTTCTTT. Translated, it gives CSVARTEAFF.

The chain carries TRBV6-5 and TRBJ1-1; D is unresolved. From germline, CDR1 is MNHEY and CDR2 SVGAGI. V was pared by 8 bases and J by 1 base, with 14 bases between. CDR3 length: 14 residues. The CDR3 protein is CASFPPIPNTEAFF. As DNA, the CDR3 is TGTGCCAGCTTTCCACCAATCCCGAACACTGAAGCTTTCTTT.

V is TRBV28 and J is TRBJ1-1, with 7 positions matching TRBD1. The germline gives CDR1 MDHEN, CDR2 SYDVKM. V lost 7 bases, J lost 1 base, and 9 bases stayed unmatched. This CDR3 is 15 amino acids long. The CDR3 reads CASTGRGRGNTEAFF. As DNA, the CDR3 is TGTGCCAGCACGGGGAGGGGGCGTGGGAACACTGAAGCTTTCTTT.

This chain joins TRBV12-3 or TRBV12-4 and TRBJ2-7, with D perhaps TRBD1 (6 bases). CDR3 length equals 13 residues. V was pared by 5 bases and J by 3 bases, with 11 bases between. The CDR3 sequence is CASSGQGGYEQYF. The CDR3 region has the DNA TGTGCCAGCAGTGGACAAGGGGGCTACGAGCAGTACTTC.

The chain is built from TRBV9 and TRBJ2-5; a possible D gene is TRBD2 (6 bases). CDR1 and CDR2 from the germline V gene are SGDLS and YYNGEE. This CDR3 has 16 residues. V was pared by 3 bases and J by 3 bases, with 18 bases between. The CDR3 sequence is CASSGYGRGGEETQYF. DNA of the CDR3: TGTGCCAGCAGCGGTTACGGGAGAGGAGGTGAAGAGACCCAGTACTTC.

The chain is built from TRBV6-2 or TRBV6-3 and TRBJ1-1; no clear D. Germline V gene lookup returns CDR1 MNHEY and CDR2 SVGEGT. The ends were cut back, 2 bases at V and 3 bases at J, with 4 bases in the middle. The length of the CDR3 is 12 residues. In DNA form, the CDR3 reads TGTGCCAGCAGTTACCCCGACACTGAAGCTTTCTTT. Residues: CASSYPDTEAFF.

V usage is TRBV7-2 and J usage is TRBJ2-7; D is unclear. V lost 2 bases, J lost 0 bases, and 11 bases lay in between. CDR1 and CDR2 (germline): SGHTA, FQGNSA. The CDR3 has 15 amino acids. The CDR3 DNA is TGTGCCAGCAGCTTATTTACGGACCACTCCTACGAGCAGTACTTC. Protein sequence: CASSLFTDHSYEQYF.

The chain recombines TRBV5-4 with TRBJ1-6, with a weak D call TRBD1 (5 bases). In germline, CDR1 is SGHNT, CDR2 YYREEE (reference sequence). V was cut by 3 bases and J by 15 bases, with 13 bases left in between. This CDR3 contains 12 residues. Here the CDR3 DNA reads TGTGCCAGCAGCTGGGACTGGTCTATCCTCCACTTT. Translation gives CASSWDWSILHF.

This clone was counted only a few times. In nucleotides, the CDR3 is TGTGCCAGCAGCTTAGATCCCAGGGGGCTCATGTATGGGGAGCTGTTTTTT. Translated: CASSLDPRGLMYGELFF. The chain couples TRBV11-2 to TRBJ2-2; 8 bases match TRBD1. Germline V CDR1 and CDR2: SGHAT, FQNNGV. The CDR3 extends over 17 amino acids. V was pared by 0 bases and J by 8 bases, with 11 bases of the junction left unmatched. Using reference TRBV11-2 and TRBJ2-2 for the parts outside the CDR3, the full variable domain is EAGVAQSPRYKIIEKRQSVAFWCNPISGHATLYWYQQILGQGPKLLIQFQNNGVVDDSQLPKDRFSAERLKGVDSTLKIQPAKLEDSAVYLCASSLDPRGLMYGELFFGEGSRLTVL.

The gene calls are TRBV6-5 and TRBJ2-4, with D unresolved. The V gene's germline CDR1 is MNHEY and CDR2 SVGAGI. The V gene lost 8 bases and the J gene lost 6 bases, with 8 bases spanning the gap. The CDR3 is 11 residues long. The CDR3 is CASFSANIQYF. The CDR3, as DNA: TGTGCCAGCTTCTCCGCAAACATTCAGTACTTC.

CDR3 in DNA: TGTGCCAGCAGCCGAATCGGGTCGGGCGGACCTGGGGAAAAACTGTTTTTT. Translating gives CASSRIGSGGPGEKLFF. This chain links TRBV11-2 with TRBJ1-4; no definite D call. Trimming cost V 5 bases and J 8 bases, with 24 bases left between them. There are 17 residues in the CDR3. Germline V gene sequence: CDR1 SGHAT, CDR2 FQNNGV. The full variable domain, rest sourced from reference TRBV11-2 and TRBJ1-4, is EAGVAQSPRYKIIEKRQSVAFWCNPISGHATLYWYQQILGQGPKLLIQFQNNGVVDDSQLPKDRFSAERLKGVDSTLKIQPAKLEDSAVYLCASSRIGSGGPGEKLFFGSGTQLSVL.

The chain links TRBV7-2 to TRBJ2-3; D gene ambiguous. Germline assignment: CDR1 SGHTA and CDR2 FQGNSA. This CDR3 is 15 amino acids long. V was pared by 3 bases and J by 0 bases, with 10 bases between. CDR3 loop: CASSLLHSSTDTQYF. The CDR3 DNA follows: TGTGCCAGCAGCTTGTTACACTCTAGCACAGATACGCAGTATTTT.

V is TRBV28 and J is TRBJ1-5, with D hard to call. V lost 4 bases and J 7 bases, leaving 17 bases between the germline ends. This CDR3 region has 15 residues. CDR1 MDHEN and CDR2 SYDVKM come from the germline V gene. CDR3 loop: CASSSAGREGQPQHF. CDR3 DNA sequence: TGTGCCAGCAGTTCCGCCGGGCGGGAGGGACAGCCCCAGCATTTT.

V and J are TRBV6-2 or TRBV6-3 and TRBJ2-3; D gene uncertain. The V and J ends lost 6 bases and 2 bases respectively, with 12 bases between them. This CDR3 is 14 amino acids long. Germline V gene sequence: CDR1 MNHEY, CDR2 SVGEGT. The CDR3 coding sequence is TGTGCCAGCAGCGGGCAGACCCACACAGATACGCAGTATTTT. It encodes CASSGQTHTDTQYF.

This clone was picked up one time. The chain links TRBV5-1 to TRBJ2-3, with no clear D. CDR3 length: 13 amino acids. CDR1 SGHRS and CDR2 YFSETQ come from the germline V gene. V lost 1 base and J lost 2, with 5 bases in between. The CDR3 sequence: CASSLIPTDTQYF. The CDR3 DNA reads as TGCGCCAGCAGCTTGATTCCCACAGATACGCAGTATTTT.

CDR3 protein: CASSLVSGALGPQHF. CDR3 DNA: TGTGCCAGCAGCTTGGTTTCGGGGGCTCTGGGGCCCCAGCATTTT. V usage is TRBV5-8 and J usage is TRBJ1-5; possible D gene TRBD1, 6 bases. Trimming stripped 0 bases from V and 9 bases from J, with 16 bases between. The CDR3 runs 15 residues. Germline loops: CDR1 SGHTS, CDR2 YDEGEE.

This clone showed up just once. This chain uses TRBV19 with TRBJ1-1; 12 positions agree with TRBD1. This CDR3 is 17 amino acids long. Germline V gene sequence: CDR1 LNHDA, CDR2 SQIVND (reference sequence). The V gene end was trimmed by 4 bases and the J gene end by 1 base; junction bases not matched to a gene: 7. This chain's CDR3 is CASSKSGTGGWNTEAFF. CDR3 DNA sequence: TGTGCCAGTAGTAAGTCCGGGACAGGGGGCTGGAACACTGAAGCTTTCTTT. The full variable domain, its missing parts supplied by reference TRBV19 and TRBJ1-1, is DGGITQSPKYLFRKEGQNVTLSCEQNLNHDAMYWYRQDPGQGLRLIYYSQIVNDFQKGDIAEGYSVSREKKESFPLTVTSAQKNPTAFYLCASSKSGTGGWNTEAFFGQGTRLTVV.